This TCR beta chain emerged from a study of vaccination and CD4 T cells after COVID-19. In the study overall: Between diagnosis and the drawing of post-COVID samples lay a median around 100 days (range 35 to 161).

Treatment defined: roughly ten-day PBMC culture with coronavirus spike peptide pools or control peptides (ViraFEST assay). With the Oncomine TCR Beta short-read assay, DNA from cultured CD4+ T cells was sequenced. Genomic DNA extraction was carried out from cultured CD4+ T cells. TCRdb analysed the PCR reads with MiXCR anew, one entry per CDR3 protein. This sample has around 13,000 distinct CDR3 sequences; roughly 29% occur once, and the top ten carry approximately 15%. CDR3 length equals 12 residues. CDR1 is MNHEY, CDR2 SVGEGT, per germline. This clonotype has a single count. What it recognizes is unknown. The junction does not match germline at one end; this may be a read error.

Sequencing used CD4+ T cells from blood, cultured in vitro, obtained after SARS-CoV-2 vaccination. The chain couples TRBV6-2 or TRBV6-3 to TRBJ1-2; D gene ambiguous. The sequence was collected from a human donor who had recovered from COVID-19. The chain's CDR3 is CASRYGPYGYTF. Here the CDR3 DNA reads TGTGCCAGCCGTTACGGGCCCTATGGCTACACCTTC.